This T cell receptor (beta chain) came from a study of Ad26.COV2.S vaccination and SARS-CoV-2 variants. About the research overall: Trial arm assignment for the donor was COV1001 Ad26.COV2.S.

The CDR3 sequence is 18 residues long. The V gene's germline CDR1 is SGHVS and CDR2 FNYEAQ. The V gene end was trimmed by 5 bases and the J gene end by 2 bases; junction bases not matched to a gene: 8. TCRdb's table, derived via immunoSEQ multiplex PCR, lists solely in-frame clones and lacks some. Among some 370,000 clones listed, roughly 80% were seen once. Treatment defined: some 19 received Ad26.COV2.S at low or high dose, single or two shots; 5 received placebo; per-sample allocation not given. Sampling occurred on day 63 after the first vaccine or placebo injection. The TCR originated in a person aged 18-65 years who received the Ad26.COV2.S COVID-19 vaccine or a placebo. The chain is built from TRBV7-6 and TRBJ2-3; 15 bases are a match to TRBD2. This specimen was peripheral blood, taken in a trial of Ad26.COV2.S vaccine versus placebo. CDR3: CASSLGLAGGPITDTQYF. The CDR3 DNA follows: TGTGCCAGCAGCCTAGGACTAGCGGGAGGGCCGATCACAGATACGCAGTATTTT.